The 10 T cell receptor beta chains below all came from one sample that was sequenced in a study of vaccination and CD4 T cells after COVID-19. Stated treatment: approximately 10-day PBMC culture with coronavirus spike peptide pools or control peptides (ViraFEST assay). Cultured CD4+ T-cell DNA underwent Oncomine TCR Beta short-read sequencing. A single record per CDR3 protein comes from TCRdb applying MiXCR to the PCR reads. The data contain more than 20,000 distinct CDR3 sequences, about 46% of them singletons. Antigens for these TCRs are unknown. The sequencing sample was made of CD4+ T cells from blood, cultured in vitro. The receptors derive from a human donor who had recovered from COVID-19.

This clonotype has only a few counts. This rearrangement joins TRBV10-1 to TRBJ2-1; TRBD1 matches 11 bases. The CDR3 runs to 15 residues. V lost 0 bases, J lost 6 bases, and 1 base stayed unmatched. In germline, CDR1 is WNHNN, CDR2 SYGVQD (reference sequence). The CDR3 coding sequence is TGCGCCAGCAGTGAGTCCGGGACAGGGGGCAATGAGCAGTTCTTC. Protein: CASSESGTGGNEQFF.

J is TRBJ2-5 and V is TRBV6-5, with D perhaps matching TRBD1 (6 bases). Germline lookup yields CDR1 MNHEY and CDR2 SVGAGI. V shed 3 bases and J shed 5 bases, with 7 bases lying between them. This CDR3 is 12 amino acids long. CDR3 in amino acids: CASSYTGETQYF. The CDR3 DNA reads TGTGCCAGCAGTTATACAGGGGAGACCCAGTACTTC.

The chain employs TRBV28 and TRBJ1-5; the D is unclear. CDR3 length: 13 residues. Looked up from germline, CDR1 is MDHEN and CDR2 is SYDVKM. Between the trimmed V and J ends, which lost 5 bases and 7 bases, there was a span of 12 bases. The CDR3 DNA reads TGTGCCAGCAGTCCGGGCAGACGGCAGCCCCAGCATTTT. It codes for CASSPGRRQPQHF.

This clonotype was seen a handful of times. This chain links TRBV5-4 with TRBJ1-6; 12 bases are shared with TRBD1. The V gene end was trimmed by 4 bases and the J gene end by 5 bases; junction bases not matched to a gene: 7. Germline lookup yields CDR1 SGHNT and CDR2 YYREEE (reference sequence). CDR3 size: 17 residues. This CDR3 is CASSPPGQGAHNSPLHF. The CDR3 coding sequence is TGTGCCAGCAGCCCACCGGGACAGGGGGCCCATAATTCACCCCTCCACTTT.

V usage is TRBV20-1 and J usage is TRBJ2-7; 9 bases are shared with TRBD2. This CDR3 contains 13 residues. V lost 5 bases and J lost 9; bases outside the gene matches: 11. The germline gives CDR1 DFQATT, CDR2 SNEGSKA (reference sequence). CDR3 sequence (DNA): TGCAGTGCTCCATGGAGGGGACTAGCTATGCAGTACTTC. Protein sequence: CSAPWRGLAMQYF.

The genes are TRBV4-3 and TRBJ1-1; D is possibly TRBD1 (6 bases). Per germline, CDR1 LGHNA and CDR2 YSLEER. V gave up 1 base and J gave up 0 bases, with 12 bases separating them. The CDR3 totals 16 residues. CDR3 bases: TGCGCCAGCAGCCAAGCGGACAGAGCCTTGAACACTGAAGCTTTCTTT. This translates into CASSQADRALNTEAFF.

The J gene is TRBJ2-4, the V gene TRBV7-9, with 9 nucleotides matching TRBD2. J was trimmed by 13 bases and V by 8 bases; bases with no gene match: 18. The germline V gene encodes CDR1 SEHNR and CDR2 FQNEAQ (reference sequence). The length of the CDR3 is 15 residues. CDR3 in amino acids: CASRPSSGSTGGQYF. Here the CDR3 DNA reads TGTGCCAGCCGTCCGAGTAGCGGGAGCACTGGGGGACAGTACTTC.

The chain carries TRBV5-4 and TRBJ1-2; a weak D match, TRBD1 (5 bases). CDR3 size: 13 residues. In germline, CDR1 is SGHNT, CDR2 YYREEE (reference sequence). V was trimmed by 0 bases and J by 4 bases, leaving 7 bases between them. The CDR3 protein is CASSLGQFYGYTF. CDR3 bases: TGTGCCAGCAGCTTGGGACAGTTCTATGGCTACACCTTC.

A few counts support this clonotype. The chain uses TRBV20-1 and TRBJ2-7; 10 nucleotides line up with TRBD1. J gave up 5 bases and V 0 bases, and 10 bases lay outside the gene matches. CDR3 length: 16 amino acids. The germline gives CDR1 DFQATT, CDR2 SNEGSKA (reference sequence). CDR3 DNA: TGCAGTGCTAGAGATTTTGAGAGACAGGGGGCCAACGAGCAGTACTTC. This codes for CSARDFERQGANEQYF.

Only a few counts were recorded for this clonotype. This chain uses TRBV6-2 or TRBV6-3 with TRBJ2-5; the D gene is possibly TRBD2 (6 bases). Germline V CDR1 and CDR2: MNHEY, SVGEGT. Trimming left V 5 bases short and J 4 bases short, with 14 bases between. The CDR3 is made up of 14 amino acids. The chain's CDR3 is CASSGRRDGETQYF. The CDR3 region has the DNA TGTGCCAGCAGTGGTCGGCGGGATGGAGAGACCCAGTACTTC.